This entry describes one T cell receptor (beta chain). Its antigen remains unknown. Germline V CDR1 and CDR2: WNHNN, SYGVQD (reference sequence). Between the trimmed V and J ends, which lost 4 bases and 5 bases, there was a span of 18 bases. This CDR3 has 15 residues. This sample stems from a study of T cell responses to AZD1222 COVID-19 vaccine. Study-wide points: Repertoire sampling occurred only after the peak T cell response. Recipients of AZD1222 seropositive at baseline numbered only 5 to 7. Reportedly, close to half of spike-specific TCRs are directed against unmutated variant regions.

Profiling relied on immunoSEQ multiplex PCR, and the TCRdb table lists in-frame clones only, not all of them. The sample holds 89,000 or so clones, around 83% seen once. This specimen was peripheral blood, taken 28 days after the second AZD1222 dose. The receptor was derived from an adult who received the AZD1222 COVID-19 vaccine. V is TRBV10-1 and J is TRBJ2-7, with a weak D call TRBD2 (6 bases). The CDR3 DNA reads as TGCGCCAGCAGTGGGCCTGGGACTTCCCGTAACGAGCAGTACTTC. Translation: CASSGPGTSRNEQYF.